Sequencing of this TCR beta chain was carried out in a study of blood T cell repertoires in COVID-19. Study summary: From the United States, Italy and Spain came samples of acute and convalescent COVID-19. Sources were T cells, B-cell-depleted T cells, or PBMCs; the material itself was cDNA or gDNA.

Per germline, CDR1 SGHNT and CDR2 YENEEA. This CDR3 spans 17 amino acids. V gave up 2 bases and J gave up 3 bases; unmatched junction bases: 7. In the study's own analysis: Estimates of nucleated cell counts were drawn from the amplification of reference gene primers. The table came from immunoSEQ multiplex PCR; TCRdb's copy has only in-frame clones and leaves some out. V, J and clone size derive from that table, while D and trimming were established from the DNA sequence. This sample has 42,000 or so clones, with about 88% found just once. J is TRBJ1-4 and V is TRBV11-3, with 9 bases fitting TRBD1. This TCR was sampled from a human donor in a cohort sampled during active COVID-19. Material for sequencing was peripheral blood. The CDR3 spells CASSLRQGDAANEKLFF. The CDR3 nucleotides are TGTGCCAGCAGCTTACGACAGGGGGATGCTGCTAATGAAAAACTGTTTTTT.